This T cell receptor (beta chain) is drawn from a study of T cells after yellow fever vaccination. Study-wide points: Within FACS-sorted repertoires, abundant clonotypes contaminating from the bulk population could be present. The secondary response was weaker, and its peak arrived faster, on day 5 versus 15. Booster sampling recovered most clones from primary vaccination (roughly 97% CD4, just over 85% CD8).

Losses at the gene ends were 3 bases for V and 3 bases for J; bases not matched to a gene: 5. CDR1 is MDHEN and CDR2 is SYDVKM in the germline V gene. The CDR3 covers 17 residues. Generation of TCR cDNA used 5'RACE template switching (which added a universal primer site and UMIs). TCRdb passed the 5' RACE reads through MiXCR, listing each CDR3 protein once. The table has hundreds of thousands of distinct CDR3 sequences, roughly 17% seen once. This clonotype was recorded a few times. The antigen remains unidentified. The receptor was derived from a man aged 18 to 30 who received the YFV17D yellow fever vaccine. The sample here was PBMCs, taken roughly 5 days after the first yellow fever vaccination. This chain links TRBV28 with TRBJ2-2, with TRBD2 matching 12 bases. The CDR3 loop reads CASSLLAGGPDTGELFF. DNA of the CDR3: TGTGCCAGCAGTTTGCTAGCGGGGGGGCCGGACACCGGGGAGCTGTTTTTT.